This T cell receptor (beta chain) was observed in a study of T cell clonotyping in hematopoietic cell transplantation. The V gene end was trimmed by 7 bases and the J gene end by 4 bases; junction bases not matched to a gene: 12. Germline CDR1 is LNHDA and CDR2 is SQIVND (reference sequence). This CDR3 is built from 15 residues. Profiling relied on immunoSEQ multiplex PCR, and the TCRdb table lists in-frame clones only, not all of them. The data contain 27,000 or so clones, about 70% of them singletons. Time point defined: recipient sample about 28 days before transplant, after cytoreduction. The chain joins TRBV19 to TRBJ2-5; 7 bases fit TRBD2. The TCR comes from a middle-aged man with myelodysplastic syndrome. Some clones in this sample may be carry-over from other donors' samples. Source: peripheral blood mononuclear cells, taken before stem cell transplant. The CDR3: CASKGGGFWGETQYF. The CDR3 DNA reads TGTGCCAGTAAGGGCGGGGGATTCTGGGGAGAGACCCAGTACTTC.